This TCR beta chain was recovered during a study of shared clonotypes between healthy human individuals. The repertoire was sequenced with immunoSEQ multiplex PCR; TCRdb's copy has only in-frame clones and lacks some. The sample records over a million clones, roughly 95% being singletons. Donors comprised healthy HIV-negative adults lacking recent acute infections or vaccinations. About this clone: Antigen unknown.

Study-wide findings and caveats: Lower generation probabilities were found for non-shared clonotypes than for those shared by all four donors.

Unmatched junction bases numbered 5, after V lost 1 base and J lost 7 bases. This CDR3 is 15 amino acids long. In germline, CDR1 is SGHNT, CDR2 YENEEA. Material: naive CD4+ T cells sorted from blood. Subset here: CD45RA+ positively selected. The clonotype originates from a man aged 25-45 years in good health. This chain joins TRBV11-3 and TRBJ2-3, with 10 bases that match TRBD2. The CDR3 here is CASSLVSGRSNTQYF. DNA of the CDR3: TGTGCCAGCAGCTTAGTTAGCGGGAGGAGCAATACGCAGTATTTT.